The rows below give T cell receptor beta chains drawn from one sample of a study of blood T cell repertoires in COVID-19. Assay: immunoSEQ multiplex PCR; the TCRdb copy retains only in-frame clones and omits some. The sample has 40,000 to 60,000 clones, about 88% seen once. What was sequenced was peripheral blood. Receptors were obtained from a man in his fifties with active COVID-19. The CDR3 runs from the conserved cysteine through the conserved F or W. A D gene is named only where the DNA matches it firmly. Expanded clones are given a class, and other clones once, few, many or no size at all.

- | - | TRBJ2-7 | 12 | TRBV11-2 | CASSSNPYEQYF | TGTGCCAGCAGCTCTAACCCCTACGAGCAGTACTTC
TRBD1 | - | TRBJ2-5 | 15 | TRBV6-5 | CASSVTFDRDETQYF | TGTGCCAGCAGCGTAACCTTCGACAGGGATGAGACCCAGTACTTC
- | - | TRBJ2-7 | 13 | TRBV6-5 | CASTRGVAGEQYF | TGTGCCAGCACCCGCGGGGTGGCAGGCGAGCAGTACTTC
- | - | TRBJ2-1 | 15 | TRBV6-5 | CASSYVRAGDNEQFF | TGTGCCAGCAGTTACGTCCGGGCCGGGGACAATGAGCAGTTCTTC
TRBD2 | - | TRBJ2-7 | 15 | TRBV5-1 | CASSLGLAGSYEQYF | TGCGCCAGCAGCTTGGGGTTAGCGGGTTCGTACGAGCAGTACTTC
- | - | TRBJ1-6 | 16 | TRBV6-1 | CASSEATGIPNSPLHF | TGTGCCAGCAGTGAAGCGACAGGCATCCCTAATTCACCCCTCCACTTT
TRBD2 | - | TRBJ2-7 | 14 | TRBV4-2 | CASSQDRLAWEQYF | TGTGCCAGCAGCCAAGACCGACTAGCGTGGGAGCAGTACTTC
TRBD2 | - | TRBJ2-7 | 13 | TRBV28 | CASRTGLAGEQYF | TGTGCCAGCAGAACGGGACTAGCGGGTGAGCAGTACTTC
TRBD1 | - | TRBJ1-2 | 15 | TRBV3-1/TRBV3-2 | CASSQIGGQNYGYTF | TGTGCCAGCAGCCAAATAGGGGGCCAGAACTATGGCTACACCTTC
- | once | TRBJ2-4 | 12 | TRBV12-3/TRBV12-4 | CASSDSKNIQYF | TGTGCCAGCAGCGACAGCAAAAACATTCAGTACTTC
- | - | TRBJ2-1 | 15 | TRBV18 | CASSPTQSSYNEQFF | TGTGCCAGCTCACCTACACAGAGCTCCTACAATGAGCAGTTCTTC
- | - | TRBJ2-3 | 13 | TRBV6-5 | CASSPSATDTQYF | TGTGCCAGCAGCCCGAGCGCCACAGATACGCAGTATTTT
- | - | TRBJ2-7 | 15 | TRBV5-4 | CASSSPDRDSHEQYF | TGTGCCAGCAGCTCCCCGGACAGAGATTCCCACGAGCAGTACTTC
TRBD1 | - | TRBJ2-1 | 15 | TRBV5-1 | CASSLLAGGLNEQFF | TGCGCCAGCAGCTTGCTTGCAGGGGGTTTGAATGAGCAGTTCTTC
TRBD2 | - | TRBJ2-7 | 15 | TRBV28 | CASTLSGGGRMEQYF | TGTGCCAGCACCCTCTCCGGGGGGGGTCGTATGGAGCAGTACTTC
- | few | TRBJ2-5 | 15 | TRBV18 | CASSPAEAVGETQYF | TGTGCCAGCTCACCAGCGGAGGCGGTAGGAGAGACCCAGTACTTC
- | - | TRBJ1-5 | 13 | TRBV7-9 | CASSQDTNQPQHF | TGTGCCAGCAGCCAGGACACTAATCAGCCCCAGCATTTT
TRBD1 | - | TRBJ1-2 | 14 | TRBV7-2 | CASSRDRFNYGYTF | TGTGCCAGCAGCAGGGACAGGTTCAACTATGGCTACACCTTC
- | - | TRBJ1-2 | 10 | TRBV12-3/TRBV12-4 | CASGRGGYTF | TGTGCCAGCGGCCGGGGTGGCTACACCTTC
TRBD1 | - | TRBJ2-7 | 14 | TRBV6-5 | CASRADRAAYEQYF | TGTGCCAGCAGGGCGGACAGGGCAGCCTACGAGCAGTACTTC
TRBD2 | - | TRBJ2-7 | 17 | TRBV7-2 | CASSLAPTAGGVREQYF | TGTGCCAGCAGCTTAGCCCCCACAGCGGGGGGGGTCAGAGAGCAGTACTTC
TRBD2 | - | TRBJ2-1 | 18 | TRBV9 | CASSVGGTSGGSYNEQFF | TGTGCCAGCAGCGTAGGTGGGACTAGCGGGGGTTCCTACAATGAGCAGTTCTTC
- | - | TRBJ2-7 | 14 | TRBV19 | CASSAGAVPYEQYF | TGTGCCAGTAGCGCTGGGGCCGTCCCCTACGAGCAGTACTTC
TRBD2 | - | TRBJ2-1 | 15 | TRBV10-1 | CASSSSGGALNEQFF | TGCGCCAGCAGTTCTAGCGGGGGGGCGTTGAATGAGCAGTTCTTC
TRBD2 | - | TRBJ2-7 | 16 | TRBV7-6 | CASSSTSGGNSYEQYF | TGTGCCAGCAGCTCGACTAGCGGGGGAAACTCCTACGAGCAGTACTTC
- | - | TRBJ2-7 | 17 | TRBV4-1 | CASSQDAPPDRSYEQYF | TGCGCCAGCAGCCAAGATGCCCCCCCGGACAGATCCTACGAGCAGTACTTC
- | - | TRBJ2-3 | 15 | TRBV9 | CASSVVGGWTDTQYF | TGTGCCAGCAGCGTAGTTGGGGGGTGGACAGATACGCAGTATTTT
- | - | TRBJ1-1 | 15 | TRBV18 | CASSTIDGGNTEAFF | TGTGCCAGCTCTACGATTGACGGAGGAAACACTGAAGCTTTCTTT
TRBD2 | - | TRBJ2-2 | 15 | TRBV11-2 | CASSKLAGLQGELFF | TGTGCCAGCAGCAAGTTAGCGGGGCTCCAGGGGGAGCTGTTTTTT
TRBD1 | - | TRBJ1-1 | 15 | TRBV6-2/TRBV6-3 | CASSAADRSLTGAFF | TGTGCCAGCAGTGCGGCGGACAGGTCCCTCACTGGGGCTTTCTTT